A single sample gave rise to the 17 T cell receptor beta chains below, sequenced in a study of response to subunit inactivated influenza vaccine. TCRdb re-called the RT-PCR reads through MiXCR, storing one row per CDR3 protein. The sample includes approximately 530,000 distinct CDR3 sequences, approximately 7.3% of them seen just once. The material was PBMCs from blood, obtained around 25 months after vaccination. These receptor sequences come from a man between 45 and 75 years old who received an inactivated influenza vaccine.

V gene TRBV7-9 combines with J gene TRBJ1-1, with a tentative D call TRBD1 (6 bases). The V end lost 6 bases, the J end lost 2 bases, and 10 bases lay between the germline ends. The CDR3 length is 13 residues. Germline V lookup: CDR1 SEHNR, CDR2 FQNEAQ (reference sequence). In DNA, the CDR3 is TGTGCCAGCAGGAAACAGGGTAACACTGAAGCTTTCTTT. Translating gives CASRKQGNTEAFF.

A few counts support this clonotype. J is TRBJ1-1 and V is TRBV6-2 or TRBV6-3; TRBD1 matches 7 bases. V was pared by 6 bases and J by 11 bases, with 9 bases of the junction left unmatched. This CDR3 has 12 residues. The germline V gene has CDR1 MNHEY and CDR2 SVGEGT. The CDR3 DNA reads TGTGCCAGCAGGCCGGACAGGAGACACGCTTTCTTT. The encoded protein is CASRPDRRHAFF.

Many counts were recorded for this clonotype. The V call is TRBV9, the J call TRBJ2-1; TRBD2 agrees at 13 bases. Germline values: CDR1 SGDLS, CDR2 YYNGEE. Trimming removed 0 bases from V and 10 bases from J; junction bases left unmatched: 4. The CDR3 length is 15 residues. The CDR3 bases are TGTGCCAGCAGCGTAGGCTTGGGACTAGCGGGAGAGCAGTTCTTC. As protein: CASSVGLGLAGEQFF.

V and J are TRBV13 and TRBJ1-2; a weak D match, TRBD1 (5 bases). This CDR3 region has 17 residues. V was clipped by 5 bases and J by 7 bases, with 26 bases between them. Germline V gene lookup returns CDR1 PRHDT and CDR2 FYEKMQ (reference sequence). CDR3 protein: CASSPKVRDRGFLGYTF. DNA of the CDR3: TGTGCCAGCAGCCCGAAGGTGAGGGACCGGGGCTTCCTTGGCTACACCTTC.

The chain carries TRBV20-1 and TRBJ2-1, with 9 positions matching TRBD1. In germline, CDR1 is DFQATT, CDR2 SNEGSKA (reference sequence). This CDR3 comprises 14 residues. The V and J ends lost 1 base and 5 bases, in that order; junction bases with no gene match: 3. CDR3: CSARAGQGNNEQFF. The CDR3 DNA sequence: TGCAGTGCTAGAGCGGGACAGGGCAACAATGAGCAGTTCTTC.

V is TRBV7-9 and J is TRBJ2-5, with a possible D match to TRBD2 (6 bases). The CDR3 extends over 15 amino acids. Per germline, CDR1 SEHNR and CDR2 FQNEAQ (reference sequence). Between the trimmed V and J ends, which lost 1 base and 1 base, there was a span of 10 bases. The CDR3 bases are TGTGCCAGCAGCTTAGAGGGACTGGCCCAAGAGACCCAGTACTTC. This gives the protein CASSLEGLAQETQYF.

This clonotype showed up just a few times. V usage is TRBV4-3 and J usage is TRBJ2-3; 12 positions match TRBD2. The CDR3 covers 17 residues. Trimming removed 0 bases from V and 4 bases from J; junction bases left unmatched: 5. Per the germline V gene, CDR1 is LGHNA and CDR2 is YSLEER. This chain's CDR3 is CASSQDLASGRADTQYF. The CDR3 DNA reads TGCGCCAGCAGCCAAGATCTGGCTAGCGGGAGGGCAGATACGCAGTATTTT.

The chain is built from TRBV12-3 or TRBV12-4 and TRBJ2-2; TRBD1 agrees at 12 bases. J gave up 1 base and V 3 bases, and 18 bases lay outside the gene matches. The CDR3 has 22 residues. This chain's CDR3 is CASSFLGWDRGRLAENTGELFF. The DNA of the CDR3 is TGTGCCAGCAGTTTTTTAGGTTGGGACAGGGGGCGGCTAGCGGAGAACACCGGGGAGCTGTTTTTT.

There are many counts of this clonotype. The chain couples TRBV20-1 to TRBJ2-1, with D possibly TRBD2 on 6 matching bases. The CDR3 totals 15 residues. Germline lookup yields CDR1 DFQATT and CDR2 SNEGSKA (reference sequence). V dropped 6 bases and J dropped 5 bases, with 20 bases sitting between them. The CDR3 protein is CSAESGAGLDNEQFF. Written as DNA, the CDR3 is TGCAGTGCGGAAAGCGGCGCGGGACTTGACAATGAGCAGTTCTTC.

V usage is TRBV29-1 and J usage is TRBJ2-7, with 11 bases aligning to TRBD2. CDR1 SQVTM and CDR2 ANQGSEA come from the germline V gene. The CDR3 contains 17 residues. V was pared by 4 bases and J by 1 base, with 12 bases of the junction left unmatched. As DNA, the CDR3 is TGCAGCGTTGTAGGTTTAGCGGGAGGGCCGCCTTCCTACGAGCAGTACTTC. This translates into CSVVGLAGGPPSYEQYF.

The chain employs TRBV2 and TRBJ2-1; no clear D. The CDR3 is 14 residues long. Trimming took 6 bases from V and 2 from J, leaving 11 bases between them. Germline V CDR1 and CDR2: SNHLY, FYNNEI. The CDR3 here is CASRFITTYNEQFF. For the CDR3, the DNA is TGTGCCAGCAGGTTCATAACAACCTACAATGAGCAGTTCTTC.

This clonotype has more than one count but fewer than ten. CDR3 sequence: CASSLRPGGQAIGDEKLFF. The CDR3 DNA follows: TGTGCCAGCAGCTTAAGGCCCGGAGGGCAGGCCATTGGGGATGAAAAACTGTTTTTT. V and J are TRBV7-6 and TRBJ1-4; the D is unclear. Germline CDR1 and CDR2: SGHVS and FNYEAQ. The ends were cut back, 2 bases at V and 6 bases at J, with 25 bases in the middle. The CDR3 is made up of 19 amino acids.

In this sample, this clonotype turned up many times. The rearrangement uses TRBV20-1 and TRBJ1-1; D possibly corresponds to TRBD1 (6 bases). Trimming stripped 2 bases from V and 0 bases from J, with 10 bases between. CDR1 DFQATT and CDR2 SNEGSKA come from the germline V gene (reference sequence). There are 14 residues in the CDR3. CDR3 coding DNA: TGCAGTGCTAGAAAACAGGGCATGAACACTGAAGCTTTCTTT. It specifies CSARKQGMNTEAFF.

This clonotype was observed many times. The CDR3 is CASSLGEQQNTGELFF. The CDR3 coding sequence is TGTGCCAGCAGCTTAGGGGAACAACAGAACACCGGGGAGCTGTTTTTT. The chain is built from TRBV7-9 and TRBJ2-2; unclear D gene. Trimming stripped 1 base from V and 1 base from J, with 10 bases between. CDR3 length: 16 amino acids. Germline assignment: CDR1 SEHNR and CDR2 FQNEAQ (reference sequence).

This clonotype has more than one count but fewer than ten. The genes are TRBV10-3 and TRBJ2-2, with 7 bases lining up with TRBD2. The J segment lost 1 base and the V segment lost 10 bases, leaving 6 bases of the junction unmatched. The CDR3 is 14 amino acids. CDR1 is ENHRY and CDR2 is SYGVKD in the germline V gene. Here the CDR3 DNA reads TGTGCCACCGACGGGGGGAGGAACACCGGGGAGCTGTTTTTT. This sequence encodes CATDGGRNTGELFF.

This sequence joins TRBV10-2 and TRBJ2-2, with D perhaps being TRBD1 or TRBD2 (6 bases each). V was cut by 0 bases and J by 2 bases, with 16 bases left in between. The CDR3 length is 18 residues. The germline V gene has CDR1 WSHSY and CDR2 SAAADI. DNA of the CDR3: TGCGCCAGCAGTGAGTCCGGTCGGGGGCAGGTCAACACCGGGGAGCTGTTTTTT. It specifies CASSESGRGQVNTGELFF.

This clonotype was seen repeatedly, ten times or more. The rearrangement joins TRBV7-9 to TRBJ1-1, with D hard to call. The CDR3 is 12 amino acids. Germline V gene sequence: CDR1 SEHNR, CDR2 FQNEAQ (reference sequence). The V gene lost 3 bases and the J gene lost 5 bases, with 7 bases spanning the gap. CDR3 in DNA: TGTGCCAGCAGCTTCGAGGGAACTGAAGCTTTCTTT. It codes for CASSFEGTEAFF. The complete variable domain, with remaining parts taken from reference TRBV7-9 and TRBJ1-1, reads DTGVSQNPRHKITKRGQNVTFRCDPISEHNRLYWYRQTLGQGPEFLTYFQNEAQLEKSRLLSDRFSAERPKGSFSTLEIQRTEQGDSAMYLCASSFEGTEAFFGQGTRLTVV.